This TCR beta chain was documented in a study of Ad26.COV2.S vaccination and SARS-CoV-2 variants. With 1 base removed from V and 4 bases from J, the gap between germline ends came to 11 bases. Germline-derived CDR1 and CDR2 are SGDLS and YYNGEE. The CDR3 loop spans 14 amino acids. Treatment noted: about 20 received Ad26.COV2.S at low or high dose, single or two shots; several received placebo; per-sample allocation not given. At day 63 after the first vaccine or placebo injection, samples were drawn. Assay used: immunoSEQ multiplex PCR; TCRdb lists only in-frame clones, some missing. The profile covers about 440,000 clones, with 87% appearing a single time and roughly 13% taken by the ten largest. With respect to this clone: Other DNA sequences of this sample code for an identical CDR3.

The chain combines TRBV9 with TRBJ2-5; D may match TRBD1 or TRBD2 (5 bases each). The TCR sequence derives from a person between 18 and 59 years old who received the Ad26.COV2.S COVID-19 vaccine or a placebo. The sample was peripheral blood, taken in a trial of Ad26.COV2.S vaccine versus placebo. CDR3 region: CASSVSTGGETQYF. CDR3 DNA: TGTGCCAGCAGCGTATCAACTGGGGGAGAGACCCAGTACTTC. Together with reference TRBV9 and TRBJ2-5, the CDR3 gives the full variable domain: DSGVTQTPKHLITATGQRVTLRCSPRSGDLSVYWYQQSLDQGLQFLIQYYNGEERAKGNILERFSAQQFPDLHSELNLSSLELGDSALYFCASSVSTGGETQYFGPGTRLLVL.